The present T cell receptor (beta chain) was sequenced within a study of identical twins. This clonotype has at least ten counts. Its matching antigen is unknown. Template switching created a universal primer site, and the cDNA included unique molecular identifiers. TCRdb reprocessed the 5' RACE reads via MiXCR and lists one record per CDR3 protein. This table holds approximately 210,000 distinct CDR3 sequences, more than 15% found once. Study results and caveats: High-abundance cord blood beta clonotypes had fewer insertions; memory repertoires showed none.

The CDR3 consists of 13 residues. In germline, CDR1 is SQVTM, CDR2 ANQGSEA. Trimming cost V 5 bases and J 3 bases, with 14 bases left between them. These data were also reused for a study on T cells expressing NK-cell markers.

The sequence derives from a woman between 18 and 30 years old in good health. This sequence joins TRBV29-1 and TRBJ2-7; D may match TRBD1 or TRBD2 (5 bases each). Sequenced sample: CD8+ T cells sorted from blood. The CDR3 spells CSVLVGPRYEQYF. In nucleotides, the CDR3 is TGCAGCGTTCTCGTGGGACCACGCTACGAGCAGTACTTC.